The TCR beta chain under discussion was sequenced for a study of cytomegalovirus exposure and HLA in healthy donors (dated by TCRdb to 2015 to 2018). For context, the study as a whole: An earlier analysis of some 550 of the donors reported approximately 290 Gb of sequence data and around 120 million unique TCR beta sequences from approximately 180 million T cells. Donor age, sex, ethnicity and CMV serostatus were compiled together with the repertoire data. The number of typed donors differed by locus: roughly 629-630 for A, B, C, DRB1 and DQB1; roughly 510 for DQA1; approximately 610 for DPA1; and around 450 for DPB1. On average, 235,054 unique TCR beta nucleotide sequences were sequenced per donor among roughly 430 genotyped donors of the cohort, with roughly 18% of those sequences being non-productive. Of the roughly 390 genotyped donors, 75% to 85% were placed in the genetic ancestry cluster associated with self-reported Caucasian donors. The study aimed to test whether cataloging public T cell receptors could reveal signatures of past pathogen exposure. To predict cytomegalovirus infection status, the study combined high-throughput TCR immunosequencing, statistical association of individual TCRs with disease status, and machine learning. An earlier analysis of approximately 630 of the donors applied high-throughput TCR beta sequencing to assess whether each TCR beta V gene segment acted as functional or pseudogenic. Both class I and class II loci were covered by HLA typing, at four-digit resolution. In a later genetic analysis, genome-wide SNP genotypes for about 65% of the roughly 700 donors were used, and that subset was treated as a discovery cohort. Rather than drawing on any new phenotypic data, the later analysis identified candidate immune exposures from TCR beta sequences and the way those sequences occurred across donors. The T cell repertoires of 666 subjects were profiled by immunosequencing and related to cytomegalovirus serostatus. A later analysis re-examined previously published TCR beta repertoires from more than 650 donors and added high-resolution HLA genotyping to investigate patterns of TCR occurrence. Along with the roughly 670-subject first cohort, a separate validation cohort of around 120 different subjects was used. Because of strong linkage in the cohort, roughly five DR-DQ haplotypes were treated as single units for association and clustering. All discovery cohort repertoires had been generated on a single sequencing platform. About 280 gigabases of sequencing data and approximately 91 million unique TCR sequences made up an early release that covered 500 to 700 HLA-typed donors.

Paper-wide results and their limitations: A cluster of highly shared sequence variants was judged likely to be a technical artifact of the sequencing pipeline. A few of the identified cytomegalovirus-associated TCR beta chains were confirmed in vitro to be specific for cytomegalovirus antigens. In a later genetic analysis, fewer N-insertions in productive TCRs were reported among donors in an Asian-associated ancestry cluster than the roughly 640-donor mean. When HLA alleles, especially DR and DQ, strongly co-occurred, attributing TCR associations to individual alleles was difficult. In the study, 150 to 200 TCR beta chains were listed as associated with cytomegalovirus. A later analysis found that HLA-associated TCR beta chains were more clonally expanded and had lower generation probabilities than equally common non-associated chains. HLA typing was unavailable for some donors at each locus, so association tests used only the typed subset. A further reported finding was that TCR beta sequences accurately predicted the HLA-A and HLA-B alleles for most subjects in the first cohort. According to a later analysis, most CMV-associated TCR beta chains appeared to be HLA-restricted, and the HLA associations seemed to be driven largely by CMV exposure. In a later analysis, TCR association rates were found to vary across HLA loci, with the most associated TCRs seen for DRB1 alleles and the fewest for HLA-C alleles. Presence/absence analyses assumed roughly uniform sequencing depth across donors, an assumption that may not hold. In an earlier analysis of 450 to 750 of the donors, most TCR beta V segments appeared in productive rearrangements about 87% or about 30% of the time, broadly matching IMGT annotations. Because the 87-base-pair reads could not distinguish some IMGT-functional V segments, including TRBV6-2 and TRBV6-3, those segments were excluded. Because counts were too low, roughly 17 rarely observed V segments, including chromosome 9 orphons, were left out of the earlier analysis of roughly 600 of the donors. In a later analysis, 15,000 to 20,000 TCR beta sequences were associated with specific HLA alleles at a false discovery rate of 0.05. Across donors, most TCR sequences were observed very rarely, whereas some public TCRs were present in many individuals. According to a later analysis, parvovirus B19, influenza, CMV and Epstein-Barr virus appeared linked to several top co-occurrence clusters. According to the authors, the approach could potentially be generalized to other disease states and immunological phenotypes. The classifier was reported to diagnose cytomegalovirus status with high specificity and sensitivity in both the original cohort and the validation cohort. For the cohort, immune exposure information was limited to CMV serostatus. Correlated functional status among segregating V segments might reflect linkage disequilibrium, but an unknown experimental factor could not be ruled out. This cohort had only TCR beta chains sequenced, and the lack of alpha or paired-chain data limited which features could be detected. An association between a missense DCLRE1C variant and V-gene and J-gene trimming of TCR beta chains was found in a later genetic analysis and replicated in an independent cohort.

The cohort was made up of 500 to 800 healthy bone marrow donors. All cohort members were sampled while nominally healthy, although unrecorded immune exposures were likely present. The donor tested CMV seronegative and was one of the 352 seronegative cohort members. Every donor gave a peripheral blood sample, and the peripheral blood mononuclear cells from that sample were used for TCR beta sequencing. Genomic DNA extraction from the blood cell samples was performed with the Qiagen DNeasy Blood Extraction Kit. As concerns this clone: No cognate antigen has been identified for it.

Between the V and J ends, shortened by 6 bases and 6 bases respectively, the junction contains 15 bases. The CDR3, from cysteine to phenylalanine, totals 14 residues. Only the CDR3 part of the read is kept: 42 bases, read in frame from the first base. From the germline V gene, CDR1 is MDHEN and CDR2 is SYDVKM. To prepare the library, the immunoSEQ multiplex PCR assay was applied. For the multiplex PCR, a mixture combining 60 forward primers for TCR Vbeta segments and 13 reverse primers for TCR Jbeta segments was used. Amplification of the CDR3 region of rearranged TCR beta genes was performed with a multiplex PCR assay on genomic DNA. The Illumina HiSeq System was used to sequence the amplified TCR beta libraries as 87-base-pair reads. Concerning the study's data processing: A later analysis tallied around 80 million unique TCR beta chains across the approximately 670 repertoires, and around 9.9 million of those chains were shared by two or more donors. Raw reads were error-corrected and collapsed into unique sequences by a nearest-neighbor algorithm in which closely related sequences were merged to remove PCR and sequencing errors. CDR3 sequences were aligned to IMGT reference sequences to assign V, D and J gene segments. For a sequence to be retained, a match of at least six nucleotides to both a V gene segment and a J gene segment was required. Rearrangements were classified as productive when the CDR3 lacked stop codons and remained in frame with V and J, and all other rearrangements were classified as non-productive. CDR3 was defined according to IMGT convention as the region running from the second conserved V-encoded cysteine to the conserved J-encoded phenylalanine. The earlier analysis of about 530 of the donors excluded any sequence lacking an unambiguous match to a single V gene segment. An earlier analysis of a few hundred of the donors called V segments functional above 56.7% productive rearrangements and segregating when the between-donor standard deviation exceeded 5%. A statistical classification framework was developed to diagnose cytomegalovirus status using the catalog of TCR beta chain sequences. V and J gene assignment, in a later analysis, came from comparing TCR nucleotide sequences with IMGT/GENE-DB human TR gene sequences. A later analysis assigned CDR3 sequences and most-parsimonious VDJ recombination scenarios with the TCRdist pipeline. In a later analysis, each TCR beta chain was defined by its CDR3 amino acid sequence together with its V-gene family, and reads lacking a unique V-gene family were excluded. As a way to deal with suspected cross-contamination and a sequencing artifact, a later analysis dropped hundreds of nucleotide sequences that were highly shared and had low generation probability. In a later analysis, a clonal expansion index was calculated for each public chain from normalized within-repertoire ranks of inferred template counts. Generation probabilities in a later analysis came from a VDJ recombination model fitted to out-of-frame rearrangements, and those results were checked against IGoR. A later analysis scored TCR-TCR, TCR-HLA and TCR-CMV co-occurrence with hypergeometric tests, applying a repertoire-size bias correction to TCR pairs. A later analysis estimated false discovery rates by permuting HLA or CMV assignments 20 times. In a later analysis, co-occurring TCRs were grouped using DBSCAN, with TCRdist sequence similarity added in when clustering inside HLA-allele-positive subsets. Co-occurrence clustering excluded repertoires with fewer than 30,000 or more than 120,000 public chains, plus five with anomalous nucleotide sharing. Entries here come from immuneACCESS through TCRdb and include only in-frame sequences with V and J called. Some clones fail to appear in such tables; in the studies checked, an unresolved V gene covers under half of the shortfall, and the cause of the remainder is unknown. That table supplies the V and J calls and clone size; D and trimming were determined from the DNA. The sample table records 120,000 to 150,000 clones. 1.6% of the sample comes from the top ten.

The sequence is built from TRBV28 and TRBJ1-5; D gene: possibly TRBD1, on 6 matching bases. This receptor was identified in a woman in her 50s in good health and CMV-seronegative. The material sequenced was PBMCs. The DNA sequence is given as TGTGCCAGCAGCACTATTCAGGGGACTCAGCCCCAGCATTTT. Its translation is CASSTIQGTQPQHF.